The clone carrying this TCR beta chain was observed many times. Antigen unknown. Generation of TCR beta libraries employed quantitative 5'-RACE incorporating molecular barcodes. Each CDR3 protein gets one entry after TCRdb re-called the 5' RACE reads with MiXCR. Of more than 250,000 distinct CDR3 sequences in the sample, roughly 10% were seen once. The data are from a study of CD8 T cells in ankylosing spondylitis. Broader study findings: There was reportedly significant enrichment of clones that were disease-linked in matched ankylosing spondylitis synovial fluid. It appeared that ankylosing spondylitis blood was characterized by a TCR beta motif of about 8 highly homologous variants.

The germline V and J ends were trimmed by 4 bases and 0 bases, with 13 bases remaining between them. This CDR3 contains 16 residues. The germline V gene encodes CDR1 SGHRS and CDR2 YFSETQ. The chain joins TRBV5-1 to TRBJ2-2; D not certain. The origin of this receptor is a female donor with ankylosing spondylitis or in good health (not recorded which). Sequenced: blood, either unsorted or a sorted T cell fraction (not recorded which). The CDR3 protein is CASSPLMVSNTGELFF. The CDR3 region has the DNA TGCGCCAGCAGCCCCCTCATGGTTTCGAACACCGGGGAGCTGTTTTTT.